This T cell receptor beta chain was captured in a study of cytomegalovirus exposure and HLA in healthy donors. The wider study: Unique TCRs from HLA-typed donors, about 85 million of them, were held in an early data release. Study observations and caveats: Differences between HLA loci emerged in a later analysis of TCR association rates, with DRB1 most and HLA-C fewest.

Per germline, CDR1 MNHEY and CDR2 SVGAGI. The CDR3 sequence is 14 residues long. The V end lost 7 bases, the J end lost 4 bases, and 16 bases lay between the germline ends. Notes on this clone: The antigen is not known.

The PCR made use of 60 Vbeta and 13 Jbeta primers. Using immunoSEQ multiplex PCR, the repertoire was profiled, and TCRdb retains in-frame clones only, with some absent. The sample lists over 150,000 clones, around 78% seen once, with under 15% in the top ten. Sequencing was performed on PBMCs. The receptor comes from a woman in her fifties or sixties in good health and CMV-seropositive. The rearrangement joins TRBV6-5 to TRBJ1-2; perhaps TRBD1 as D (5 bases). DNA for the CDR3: TGTGCCAGCACCGCGGGGGGGACTGCCTATGGCTACACCTTC. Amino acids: CASTAGGTAYGYTF.